The following is a T cell receptor beta chain sequence with its context. Its antigen remains unknown. CDR1 and CDR2 from the germline V gene are WSHSY and SAAADI. V lost 11 bases to trimming and J lost 0 bases, with 14 bases between them. The CDR3 has 13 residues. The data derive from a study of T cells in Graves' hyperthyroidism and ophthalmopathy. Study information: Blood from the periphery was taken at initial diagnosis, before any treatment.

From RNA transcripts, TCR beta CDR3 regions were amplified. First-round RT-PCR targeting the TCR CDR3 was performed with the HTBI primer set. In TCRdb, the multiplex PCR reads were re-called with MiXCR into one record per CDR3 protein. The table lists 45,000 to 60,000 distinct CDR3 sequences, just under 50% of them singletons, with around 11% in the top ten. The study, taken as a whole, reports: Blood also contained most expanded thyroid clonotypes above 0.001.

With duration under 3 months, ophthalmopathy was active: Clinical Activity Score at least 3, NOSPECS at least 4. Diagnostic assessment was based on clinical symptoms, serum thyroxine and TRAb, thyroid ultrasound and orbital computed tomography. V usage is TRBV10-2 and J usage is TRBJ2-7; either TRBD1 or TRBD2 may supply D (5 bases each). This clonotype was sampled from a woman aged 30 to 39 with Graves' ophthalmopathy. Sequenced material: blood. The CDR3, as DNA: TGCGCCGTCCGGGAACAGGCCTCCTACGAGCAGTACTTC. Its translation is CAVREQASYEQYF.